This note documents a single T cell receptor (beta chain) sequence. This may arise from a read error, as a much more abundant clone is one base away. The data were obtained in a study of T cells in Graves' hyperthyroidism and ophthalmopathy. CDR1 SNHLY and CDR2 FYNNEI come from the germline V gene. V was shortened by 7 bases and J by 8 bases, with 17 bases between the two germline ends. CDR3 size: 13 residues. RNA transcripts provided the source from which TCR beta CDR3 regions were amplified. Using the HTBI primer set, a first-round RT-PCR was run on the TCR CDR3. TCRdb re-called the multiplex PCR reads with MiXCR, one entry per CDR3 protein. The sample lists approximately 400,000 distinct CDR3 sequences, more than 15% occurring once.

The chain recombines TRBV2 with TRBJ1-2, with a weak D call TRBD1 (5 bases). The sequenced sample consisted of blood. The clonotype originates from a woman under 30 with Graves' hyperthyroidism that later progressed to Graves' ophthalmopathy. Here the CDR3 reads CASIKDKENGYTF. In nucleotides, the CDR3 is TGTGCCAGCATAAAGGACAAGGAAAACGGCTACACCTTC.